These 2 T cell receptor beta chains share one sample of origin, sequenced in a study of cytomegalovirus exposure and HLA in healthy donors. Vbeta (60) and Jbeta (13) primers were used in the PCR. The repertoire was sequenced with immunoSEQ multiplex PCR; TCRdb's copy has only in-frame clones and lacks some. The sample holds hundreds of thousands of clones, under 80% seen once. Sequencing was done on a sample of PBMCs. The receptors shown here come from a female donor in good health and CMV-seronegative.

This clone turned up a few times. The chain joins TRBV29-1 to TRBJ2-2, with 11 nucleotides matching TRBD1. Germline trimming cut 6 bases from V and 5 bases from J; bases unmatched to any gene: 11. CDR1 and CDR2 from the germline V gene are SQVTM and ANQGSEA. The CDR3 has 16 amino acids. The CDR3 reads CSVEIFGQGATGELFF. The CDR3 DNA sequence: TGCAGCGTGGAGATTTTCGGACAGGGGGCAACCGGGGAGCTGTTTTTT.

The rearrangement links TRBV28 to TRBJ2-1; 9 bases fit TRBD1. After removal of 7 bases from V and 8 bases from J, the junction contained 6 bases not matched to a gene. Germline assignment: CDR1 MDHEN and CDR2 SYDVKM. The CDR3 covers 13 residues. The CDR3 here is CASKQGARDEQFF. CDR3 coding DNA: TGTGCCAGCAAACAGGGGGCGCGGGATGAGCAGTTCTTC.